The subject of this entry is one TCR beta chain. Its antigen is unidentified. Original handling: After removing out-of-frame reads, approximately 2.2 million distinct TCRbeta sequences remained. TCRdb's copy holds only in-frame clones and misses some; the assay was immunoSEQ multiplex PCR. V and J calls plus clone size are reproduced from that table; the DNA served to infer D and trimming. The repertoire has over 65,000 clones, around 80% of them found once; the top ten carry about 0.72%. This record comes from a study of memory CD4+ T cells and cytomegalovirus serostatus. Background on the study: Donors were healthy Belgian adults, 10 or so CMV seropositive and about 24 seronegative.

Single viable CD3+CD4+CD8-CD45RO+ cells were sorted as the memory CD4+ T cells. After thawing, CD4+ T cells were positively selected. The CDR3 covers 14 residues. Germline CDR1 is SGHRS and CDR2 is YFSETQ. V was cut by 0 bases and J by 5 bases, with 9 bases left in between. Whole-study findings and limits: CD4+ memory repertoires contained 67 of 164 reported CMV TCRbeta sequences.

The chain carries TRBV5-1 and TRBJ2-4; D remains unclear. The TCR sequence derives from an adult in good health and CMV-seronegative. The sequenced material came from memory CD4+ T cells from blood. CDR3 residues: CASSLVTGQNIQYF. The DNA of the CDR3 is TGCGCCAGCAGCTTGGTCACCGGACAAAACATTCAGTACTTC.